The 23 T cell receptor beta chains presented below share a single source sample, sequenced in a study of blood T cell repertoires in COVID-19. The protocol was immunoSEQ multiplex PCR, while the TCRdb copy is restricted to in-frame clones and leaves out a portion. This table has 70,000 or so clones, roughly 84% appearing once. Sequences were obtained from peripheral blood. The source is a woman aged 18-29 years with acute or convalescent COVID-19.

The rearrangement uses TRBV5-1 and TRBJ2-7; TRBD1 agrees at 8 bases. V shed 6 bases and J 6 bases; nucleotides not matched to a gene: 11. Germline loops: CDR1 SGHRS, CDR2 YFSETQ. This CDR3 is 14 amino acids long. CDR3 in DNA: TGCGCCAGCAACCCGACAGGGGACCTACGCGAGCAGTACTTC. Protein: CASNPTGDLREQYF.

V and J are TRBV6-2 or TRBV6-3 and TRBJ2-6, with D perhaps TRBD2 (6 bases). The germline V gene has CDR1 MNHEY and CDR2 SVGEGT. V was shortened by 4 bases and J by 0 bases, with 16 bases between the two germline ends. CDR3 length: 18 residues. For the CDR3, the DNA is TGTGCCAGCAGTTTTGTCCGGAGGGAAACCTCTGGGGCCAACGTCCTGACTTTC. It is translated as CASSFVRRETSGANVLTF.

The V call is TRBV4-1, the J call TRBJ1-1; the D gene is possibly TRBD1 (6 bases). The V gene lost 6 bases and the J gene lost 1 base, with 15 bases spanning the gap. CDR1 and CDR2 from the germline V gene are MGHRA and YSYEKL. CDR3 length: 15 amino acids. CDR3 sequence reads: CASRPDRFSNTEAFF. CDR3 DNA: TGCGCCAGCAGGCCCGACAGGTTTTCGAACACTGAAGCTTTCTTT.

The rearrangement uses TRBV5-6 and TRBJ2-1; TRBD2 matches 8 bases. Looked up from germline, CDR1 is SGHDT and CDR2 is YYEEEE. This CDR3 comprises 15 residues. The V segment lost 2 bases and the J segment 6 bases; nucleotides outside the gene matches: 7. The CDR3, as DNA: TGTGCCAGCAGCTTCTTAGCGGGGCCGACCAATGAGCAGTTCTTC. Protein: CASSFLAGPTNEQFF.

This clone turned up a few times. The chain carries TRBV6-5 and TRBJ2-2; 9 positions agree with TRBD1. The germline V gene encodes CDR1 MNHEY and CDR2 SVGAGI. The CDR3 runs to 16 residues. V lost 4 bases to trimming and J lost 4 bases; unmatched junction nucleotides: 7. CDR3 sequence: CASSSAGTGFTGELFF. The CDR3 coding sequence is TGTGCCAGCAGTTCCGCCGGGACAGGGTTCACCGGGGAGCTGTTTTTT.

This chain uses TRBV6-5 with TRBJ1-5; D is possibly TRBD1 (6 bases). CDR1 is MNHEY, CDR2 SVGAGI, per germline. CDR3 length: 15 residues. Trimming stripped 6 bases from V and 0 bases from J, with 12 bases between. Written as DNA, the CDR3 is TGTGCCAGCAGGGTACAGGGCGATAGCAATCAGCCCCAGCATTTT. Its protein product is CASRVQGDSNQPQHF.

V gene TRBV5-6 combines with J gene TRBJ1-4, with 9 bases matching TRBD1. The V gene end was trimmed by 3 bases and the J gene end by 10 bases; junction bases not matched to a gene: 16. Germline CDR1 reads SGHDT; CDR2 reads YYEEEE. This CDR3 region has 17 residues. CDR3 region: CASSWGGPGTGRVKLFF. CDR3 sequence (DNA): TGTGCCAGCAGCTGGGGGGGCCCCGGGACAGGGAGAGTAAAACTGTTTTTT.

This chain links TRBV5-1 with TRBJ1-2; 9 positions match TRBD1. The V segment lost 4 bases and the J segment 12 bases; nucleotides outside the gene matches: 7. CDR1 SGHRS and CDR2 YFSETQ come from the germline V gene. CDR3 length equals 12 residues. DNA for the CDR3: TGCGCCAGCAGCGAACCGGGACAGGGTAACACCTTC. The encoded protein is CASSEPGQGNTF. Drawing the rest from reference TRBV5-1 and TRBJ1-2, the complete variable domain is KAGVTQTPRYLIKTRGQQVTLSCSPISGHRSVSWYQQTPGQGLQFLFEYFSETQRNKGNFPGRFSGRQFSNSRSEMNVSTLELGDSALYLCASSEPGQGNTFGSGTRLTVV.

The chain employs TRBV27 and TRBJ1-1; D perhaps matches TRBD1 (6 bases). The V gene lost 5 bases and the J gene lost 0 bases, with 16 bases spanning the gap. Germline loops: CDR1 MNHEY, CDR2 SMNVEV (reference sequence). CDR3 length: 16 amino acids. The CDR3 loop is CASSHRVLNVNTEAFF. CDR3 bases: TGTGCCAGCAGTCACAGGGTCCTAAACGTGAACACTGAAGCTTTCTTT.

The chain joins TRBV30 to TRBJ1-3; D may be TRBD1 (5 bases). The V gene's germline CDR1 is GTSNPN and CDR2 SVGIG (reference sequence). The CDR3 contains 12 residues. The V end was cut by 2 bases, the J end by 9 bases, with 11 bases between. DNA of the CDR3: TGTGCCTGGAGTAGGGGTTCGGCCACCATATATTTT. Residues: CAWSRGSATIYF.

V and J are TRBV7-8 and TRBJ2-5, with 9 positions matching TRBD1. The CDR3 contains 15 residues. The ends lost 3 bases at V and 5 bases at J; junction bases unmatched: 7. From germline, CDR1 is SGHVS and CDR2 FQNEAQ. The CDR3 is CASSFRTGARETQYF. The CDR3 DNA is TGTGCCAGCAGCTTCAGGACAGGGGCGCGGGAGACCCAGTACTTC. The full variable domain, with the rest looked up from reference TRBV7-8 and TRBJ2-5, is GAGVSQSPRYKVAKRGQDVALRCDPISGHVSLFWYQQALGQGPEFLTYFQNEAQLDKSGLPSDRFFAERPEGSVSTLKIQRTQQEDSAVYLCASSFRTGARETQYFGPGTRLLVL.

The V call is TRBV6-2 or TRBV6-3, the J call TRBJ2-7; D is undetermined. The CDR3 consists of 11 residues. V was trimmed by 5 bases and J by 4 bases, leaving 6 bases between them. Germline V gives CDR1 MNHEY, CDR2 SVGEGT. CDR3 amino acids: CASSELYEQYF. The CDR3 DNA is TGTGCCAGCAGTGAGCTGTACGAGCAGTACTTC.

This clone was counted only a few times. V gene TRBV10-3 combines with J gene TRBJ1-3, with no clear D. The CDR3 covers 15 residues. The ends were cut back, 5 bases at V and 0 bases at J, with 11 bases in the middle. The germline CDR1 and CDR2 sequences are ENHRY and SYGVKD. The CDR3 sequence: CAISSTGSSGNTIYF. The CDR3 nucleotides are TGTGCCATCAGTTCCACCGGGAGCTCTGGAAACACCATATATTTT.

V and J are TRBV6-2 or TRBV6-3 and TRBJ2-1; weak D call: TRBD2 (5 bases). The length of the CDR3 is 15 residues. Trimming cost V 0 bases and J 9 bases, with 15 bases left between them. The germline V gene encodes CDR1 MNHEY and CDR2 SVGEGT. This CDR3 is CASSYSMATGIEQFF. CDR3 DNA sequence: TGTGCCAGCAGTTACTCGATGGCAACCGGGATTGAGCAGTTCTTC.

V and J are TRBV3-1 (or the pseudogene TRBV3-2) and TRBJ2-2, with TRBD1 matching over 10 bases. CDR1 and CDR2 from the germline V gene are LGHDT and YNNKEL (reference sequence). This CDR3 region has 18 residues. J was trimmed by 0 bases and V by 1 base; bases with no gene match: 5. The CDR3, as DNA: TGTGCCAGCAGCCAAGCCCTTGGACAGGGGGCGAACACCGGGGAGCTGTTTTTT. It specifies CASSQALGQGANTGELFF.

The chain combines TRBV5-1 with TRBJ2-5, with 8 positions matching TRBD1. With 2 bases clipped from V and 7 bases from J, the junction kept 7 bases outside the gene matches. This CDR3 is built from 14 residues. Germline CDR1 is SGHRS and CDR2 is YFSETQ. The CDR3 spells CASSFAGGEGTQYF. CDR3 nucleotide sequence: TGCGCCAGCAGCTTCGCAGGGGGCGAAGGGACCCAGTACTTC.

The rearrangement links TRBV4-3 to TRBJ2-7, with 7 bases lining up with TRBD2. CDR1 is LGHNA, CDR2 YSLEER, per germline. This CDR3 contains 15 residues. Unmatched junction bases numbered 7, after V lost 2 bases and J lost 3 bases. The DNA for the CDR3 is TGCGCCAGCAGCCAATCGACTAGCATAATCTACGAGCAGTACTTC. Its translation: CASSQSTSIIYEQYF.

V gene TRBV4-1 combines with J gene TRBJ2-4; D is possibly TRBD1 (5 bases). Germline-derived CDR1 and CDR2 are MGHRA and YSYEKL. This CDR3 has 14 residues. The V gene lost 1 base and the J gene lost 6 bases, with 10 bases spanning the gap. The CDR3 sequence is CASSQVQDVNIQYF. CDR3 coding DNA: TGCGCCAGCAGCCAAGTACAGGACGTAAACATTCAGTACTTC.

In its sample, this clone was seen once. The V gene is TRBV5-1, the J gene TRBJ2-1; 12 bases line up with TRBD2. This CDR3 region has 15 residues. CDR1 and CDR2 (germline): SGHRS, YFSETQ. J was trimmed by 7 bases and V by 3 bases; bases with no gene match: 5. For the CDR3, the DNA is TGCGCCAGCAGCTCGACTAGCGGGAGTTATAATGAGCAGTTCTTC. This encodes CASSSTSGSYNEQFF.

The chain links TRBV5-1 to TRBJ1-3; D call uncertain. Trimming took 4 bases from V and 3 from J, leaving 8 bases between them. Germline CDR1 reads SGHRS; CDR2 reads YFSETQ. The CDR3 is 13 residues long. CDR3 bases: TGCGCCAGCAGCCCCTCCGGTGGAAACACCATATATTTT. This gives the protein CASSPSGGNTIYF. The full variable domain, with the rest looked up from reference TRBV5-1 and TRBJ1-3, is KAGVTQTPRYLIKTRGQQVTLSCSPISGHRSVSWYQQTPGQGLQFLFEYFSETQRNKGNFPGRFSGRQFSNSRSEMNVSTLELGDSALYLCASSPSGGNTIYFGEGSWLTVV.

The chain carries TRBV10-2 and TRBJ1-1; 8 bases match TRBD1. The CDR3 runs 18 residues. The V and J ends lost 4 bases and 0 bases, in that order; junction bases with no gene match: 13. Germline loops: CDR1 WSHSY, CDR2 SAAADI. CDR3 nucleotide sequence: TGCGCCAGCAGTGCCATTTCAGGGGGCCTGCCGATGAACACTGAAGCTTTCTTT. It is translated as CASSAISGGLPMNTEAFF.

The chain joins TRBV7-2 to TRBJ2-1; D is possibly TRBD2 (6 bases). CDR3 size: 12 residues. CDR1 and CDR2 (germline): SGHTA, FQGNSA. The V end lost 1 base, the J end lost 15 bases, and 13 bases lay between the germline ends. CDR3 in DNA: TGTGCCAGCAGCTTAGGGAGGAGGGTCCCGTTCTTC. Protein product: CASSLGRRVPFF.

This clone was observed once. This chain joins TRBV7-9 and TRBJ1-1; 8 bases match TRBD1. This CDR3 spans 14 amino acids. CDR1 is SEHNR and CDR2 is FQNEAQ in the germline V gene (reference sequence). The V gene end was trimmed by 2 bases and the J gene end by 3 bases; junction bases not matched to a gene: 2. CDR3 nucleotides: TGTGCCAGCAGCTTATCAGGGGGCTACACTGAAGCTTTCTTT. Amino acids: CASSLSGGYTEAFF. Supplemented by reference TRBV7-9 and TRBJ1-1, the full variable domain reads DTGVSQNPRHKITKRGQNVTFRCDPISEHNRLYWYRQTLGQGPEFLTYFQNEAQLEKSRLLSDRFSAERPKGSFSTLEIQRTEQGDSAMYLCASSLSGGYTEAFFGQGTRLTVV.